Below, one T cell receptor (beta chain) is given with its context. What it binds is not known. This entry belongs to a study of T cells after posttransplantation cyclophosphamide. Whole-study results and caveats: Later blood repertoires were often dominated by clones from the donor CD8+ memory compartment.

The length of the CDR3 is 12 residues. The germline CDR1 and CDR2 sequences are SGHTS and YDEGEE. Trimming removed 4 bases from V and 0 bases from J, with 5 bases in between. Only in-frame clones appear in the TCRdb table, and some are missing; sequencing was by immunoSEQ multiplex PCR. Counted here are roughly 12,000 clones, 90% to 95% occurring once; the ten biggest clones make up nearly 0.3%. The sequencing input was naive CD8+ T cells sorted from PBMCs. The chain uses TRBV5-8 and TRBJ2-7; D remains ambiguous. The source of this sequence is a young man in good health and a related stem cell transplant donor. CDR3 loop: CASSPPSYEQYF. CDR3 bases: TGTGCCAGCAGCCCTCCCTCCTACGAGCAGTACTTC.